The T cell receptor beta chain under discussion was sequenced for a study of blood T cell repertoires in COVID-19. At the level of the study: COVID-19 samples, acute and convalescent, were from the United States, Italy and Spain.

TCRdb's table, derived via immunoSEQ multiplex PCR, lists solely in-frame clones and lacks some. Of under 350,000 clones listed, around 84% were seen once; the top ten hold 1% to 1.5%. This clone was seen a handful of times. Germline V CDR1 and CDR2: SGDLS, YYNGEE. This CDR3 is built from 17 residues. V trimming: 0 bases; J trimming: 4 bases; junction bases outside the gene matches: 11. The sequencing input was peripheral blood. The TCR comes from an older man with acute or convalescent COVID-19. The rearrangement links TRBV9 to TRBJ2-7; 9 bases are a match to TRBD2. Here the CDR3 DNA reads TGTGCCAGCAGCGTAGGAGCTTATAGCGGGAGTATTTACGAGCAGTACTTC. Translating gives CASSVGAYSGSIYEQYF.